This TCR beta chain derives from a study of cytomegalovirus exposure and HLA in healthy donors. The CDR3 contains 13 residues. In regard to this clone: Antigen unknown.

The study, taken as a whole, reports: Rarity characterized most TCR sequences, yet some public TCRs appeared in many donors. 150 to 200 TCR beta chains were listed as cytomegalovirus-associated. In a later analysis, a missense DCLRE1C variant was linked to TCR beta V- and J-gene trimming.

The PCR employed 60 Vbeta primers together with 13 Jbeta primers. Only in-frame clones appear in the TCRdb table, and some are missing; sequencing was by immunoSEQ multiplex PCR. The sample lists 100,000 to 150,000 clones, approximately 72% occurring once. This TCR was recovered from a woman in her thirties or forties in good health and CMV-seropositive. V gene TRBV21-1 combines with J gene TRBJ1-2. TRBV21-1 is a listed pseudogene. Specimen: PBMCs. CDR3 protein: CASTARGGDGYTF. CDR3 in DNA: TGTGCCAGCACCGCCCGAGGAGGGGATGGCTACACCTTC.